The T cell receptor (beta chain) under discussion was sequenced for a study of blood T cell repertoires in COVID-19. Clones were sequenced by immunoSEQ multiplex PCR, and TCRdb holds only the in-frame ones, with some missing. The data contain about 210,000 clones, 70% to 90% of them singletons. V shed 7 bases, J shed 7 bases, and the junction held 9 bases outside the gene matches. CDR1 is GTSNPN and CDR2 is SVGIG in the germline V gene (reference sequence). The CDR3 runs 14 residues. This rearrangement joins TRBV30 to TRBJ2-1, with 11 nucleotides matching TRBD2. The sample taken for sequencing was PBMCs or T cells enriched from blood (not recorded which). The source of this sequence is a man younger than 45 who had recovered from COVID-19. The CDR3 sequence is CASDLAGGGNEQFF. CDR3 nucleotides: TGTGCCTCCGACCTAGCGGGAGGTGGTAATGAGCAGTTCTTC.